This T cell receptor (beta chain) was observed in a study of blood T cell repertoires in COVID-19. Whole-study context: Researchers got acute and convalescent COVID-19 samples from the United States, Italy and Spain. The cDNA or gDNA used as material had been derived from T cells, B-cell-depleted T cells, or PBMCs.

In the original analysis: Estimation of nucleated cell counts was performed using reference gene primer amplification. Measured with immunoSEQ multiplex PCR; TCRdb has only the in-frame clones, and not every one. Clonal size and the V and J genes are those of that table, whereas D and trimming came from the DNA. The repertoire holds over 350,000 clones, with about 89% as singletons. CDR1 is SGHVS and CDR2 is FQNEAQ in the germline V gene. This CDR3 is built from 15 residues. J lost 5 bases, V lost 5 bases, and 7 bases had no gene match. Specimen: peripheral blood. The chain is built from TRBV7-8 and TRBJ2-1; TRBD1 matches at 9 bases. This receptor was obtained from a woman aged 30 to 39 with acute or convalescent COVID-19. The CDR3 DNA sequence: TGTGCCAGCAGCCACCCGGGACAGGGCCACAATGAGCAGTTCTTC. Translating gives CASSHPGQGHNEQFF.